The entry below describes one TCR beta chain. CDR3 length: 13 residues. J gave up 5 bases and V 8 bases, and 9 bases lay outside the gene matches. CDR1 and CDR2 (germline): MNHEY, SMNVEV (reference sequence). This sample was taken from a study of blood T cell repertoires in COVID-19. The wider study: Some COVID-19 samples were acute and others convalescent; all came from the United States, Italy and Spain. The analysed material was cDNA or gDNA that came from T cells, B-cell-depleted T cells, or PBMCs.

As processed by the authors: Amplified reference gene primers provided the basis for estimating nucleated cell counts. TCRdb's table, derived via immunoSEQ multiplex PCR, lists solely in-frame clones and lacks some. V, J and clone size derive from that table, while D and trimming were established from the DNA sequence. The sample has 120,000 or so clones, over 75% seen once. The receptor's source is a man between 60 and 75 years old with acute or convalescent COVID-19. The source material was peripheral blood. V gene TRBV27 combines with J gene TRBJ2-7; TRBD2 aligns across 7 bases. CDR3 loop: CASRPGTTHEQYF. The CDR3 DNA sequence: TGTGCCAGCCGTCCCGGGACTACGCACGAGCAGTACTTC.